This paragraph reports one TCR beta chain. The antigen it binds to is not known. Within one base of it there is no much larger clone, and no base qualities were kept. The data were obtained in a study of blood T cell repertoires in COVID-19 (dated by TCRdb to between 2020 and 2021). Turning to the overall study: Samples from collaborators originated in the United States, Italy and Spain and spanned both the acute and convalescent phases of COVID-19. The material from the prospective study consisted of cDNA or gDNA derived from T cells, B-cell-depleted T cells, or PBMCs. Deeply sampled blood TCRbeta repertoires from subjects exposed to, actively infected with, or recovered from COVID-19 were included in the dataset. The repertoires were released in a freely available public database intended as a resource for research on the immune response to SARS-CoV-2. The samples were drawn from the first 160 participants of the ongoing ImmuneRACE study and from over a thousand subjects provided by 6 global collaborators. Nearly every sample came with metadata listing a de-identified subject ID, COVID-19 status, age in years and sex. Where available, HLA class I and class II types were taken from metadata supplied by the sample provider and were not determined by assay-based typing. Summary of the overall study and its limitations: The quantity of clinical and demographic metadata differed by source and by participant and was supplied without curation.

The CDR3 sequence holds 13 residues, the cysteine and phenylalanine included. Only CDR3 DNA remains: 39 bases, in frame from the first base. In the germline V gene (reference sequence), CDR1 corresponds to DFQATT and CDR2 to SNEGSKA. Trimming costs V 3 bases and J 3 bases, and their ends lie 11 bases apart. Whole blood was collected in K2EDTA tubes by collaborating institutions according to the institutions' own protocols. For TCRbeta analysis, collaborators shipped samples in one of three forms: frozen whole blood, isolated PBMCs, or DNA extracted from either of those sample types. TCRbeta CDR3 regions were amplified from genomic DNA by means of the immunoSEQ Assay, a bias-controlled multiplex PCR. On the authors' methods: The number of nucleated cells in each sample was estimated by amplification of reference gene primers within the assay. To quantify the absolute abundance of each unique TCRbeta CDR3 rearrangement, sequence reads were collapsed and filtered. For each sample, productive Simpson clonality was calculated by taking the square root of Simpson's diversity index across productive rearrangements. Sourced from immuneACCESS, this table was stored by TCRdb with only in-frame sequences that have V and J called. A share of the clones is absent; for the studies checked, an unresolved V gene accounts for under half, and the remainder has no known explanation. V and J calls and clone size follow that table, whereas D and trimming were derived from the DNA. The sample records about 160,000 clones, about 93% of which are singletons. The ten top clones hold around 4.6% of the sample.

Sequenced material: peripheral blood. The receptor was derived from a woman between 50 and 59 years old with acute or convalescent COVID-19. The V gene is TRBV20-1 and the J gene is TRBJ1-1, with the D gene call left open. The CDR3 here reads CSASGSLDTEAFF. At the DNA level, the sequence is TGCAGTGCTAGTGGGAGTTTGGACACTGAAGCTTTCTTT.